One and the same sample provided the 14 T cell receptor beta chains below, sequenced in a study of metastatic and nonmetastatic thyroid tumors. TCRdb re-processed the PCR reads through MiXCR. The table lists several thousand clones, 28% of them singletons. No patient had received any treatment before thyroid surgery. The sequenced material came from tumor tissue. The receptors here all came from a male donor with papillary thyroid cancer or a benign thyroid nodule (not recorded which). Some clones in this sample may be carry-over from other donors' samples.

This clone came up a few times. The chain employs TRBV6-1 and TRBJ2-6; no reliable D call. Germline-derived CDR1 and CDR2 are MNHNS and SASEGT. The V and J ends lost 8 bases and 0 bases respectively, with 14 bases between them. The CDR3 extends over 16 amino acids. The CDR3, as DNA: TGTGCCAGCTCCAACAAGGGCTCCTCTGGGGCCAACGTCCTGACTTTC. This translates into CASSNKGSSGANVLTF.

For this clone: The conserved final phenylalanine or tryptophan is absent from the CDR3, which likely points to a read error. The gene calls are TRBV28 and TRBJ2-7; D not certain. Germline CDR1 and CDR2: MDHEN and SYDVKM. CDR3 length: 11 residues. The V end lost 8 bases, the J end lost 6 bases, and 11 bases lay between the germline ends. CDR3 bases: TGTGCCAGCGGTCCAGGTTCCGAGCAGTACTGC. Translated, it gives CASGPGSEQYC.

The table lists this clone with a few counts. V and J are TRBV19 and TRBJ2-7; 7 nucleotides match TRBD2. Germline V gene sequence: CDR1 LNHDA, CDR2 SQIVND (reference sequence). CDR3 size: 12 residues. CDR3 in DNA: TGTGACAGTAGTATTCCGGGAGGCGAGCAGTACGTC. Amino acid sequence: CDSSIPGGEQYV.

This clone is judged medium-sized. The chain joins TRBV4-1 to TRBJ1-5; D is possibly TRBD1 (6 bases). The CDR3 sequence is 17 residues long. The ends were cut back, 1 base at V and 2 bases at J, with 15 bases in the middle. Germline assignment: CDR1 MGHRA and CDR2 YSYEKL. The CDR3 region has the DNA TGCGCCAGCAGCCAAGGTTCAGGGGCGTTGGGCAATCAGCCCCAGCATTTT. Encoded protein: CASSQGSGALGNQPQHF.

The chain is built from TRBV18 and TRBJ2-1, with 11 bases identical to TRBD2. V was clipped by 3 bases and J by 7 bases; unmatched bases: 5. The CDR3 sequence is 15 residues long. Germline CDR1 reads KGHSH; CDR2 reads LQKENI. The CDR3 DNA follows: TGTGCCAGCTCACCGTCTAGCGGGAGGTTGAATGAGCAGTTCTTC. Its protein is CASSPSSGRLNEQFF.

V and J are TRBV20-1 and TRBJ2-1, with 9 bases fitting TRBD1. Germline V CDR1 and CDR2: DFQATT, SNEGSKA (reference sequence). J gave up 3 bases and V 6 bases, and 6 bases lay outside the gene matches. This CDR3 spans 14 amino acids. CDR3 DNA: TGCAGTGCCTACCGGGACAGGGTCTACAATGAGCAGTTCTTC. It specifies CSAYRDRVYNEQFF.

The chain's CDR3 is CASSLAWKAGKGTIYF. CDR3 coding DNA: TGTGCCAGCAGCTTAGCGTGGAAAGCCGGAAAGGGCACCATATATTTT. The chain employs TRBV7-8 and TRBJ1-3; D is ambiguous. Germline CDR1 reads SGHVS; CDR2 reads FQNEAQ. V gave up 0 bases and J gave up 9 bases, with 18 bases separating them. The CDR3 loop spans 16 amino acids.

At least ten counts were recorded for this clone. The rearrangement uses TRBV4-1 and TRBJ2-7, with 7 positions matching TRBD2. The CDR3 has 15 residues. The V gene end was trimmed by 0 bases and the J gene end by 4 bases; junction bases not matched to a gene: 6. Germline V gives CDR1 MGHRA, CDR2 YSYEKL. CDR3 DNA sequence: TGCGCCAGCAGCCAAGATCCAGCGGGGCAATACGAGCAGTACTTC. It yields the protein CASSQDPAGQYEQYF.

By sample share, this clone is medium-sized. Here the CDR3 reads CASSLGQNSPLHF. In nucleotides, the CDR3 is TGCGCCAGCAGCTTGGGACAAAATTCACCCCTCCACTTT. The chain has TRBV5-1 and TRBJ1-6; the D is unclear. V was trimmed by 0 bases and J by 7 bases, leaving 5 bases between them. Germline CDR1 and CDR2: SGHRS and YFSETQ. This CDR3 region has 13 residues. Together with reference TRBV5-1 and TRBJ1-6, the CDR3 gives the full variable domain: KAGVTQTPRYLIKTRGQQVTLSCSPISGHRSVSWYQQTPGQGLQFLFEYFSETQRNKGNFPGRFSGRQFSNSRSEMNVSTLELGDSALYLCASSLGQNSPLHFGNGTRLTVT.

The chain couples TRBV27 to TRBJ2-1, with 13 bases matching TRBD2. Germline lookup yields CDR1 MNHEY and CDR2 SMNVEV (reference sequence). The CDR3 loop spans 14 amino acids. After removal of 5 bases from V and 9 bases from J, the junction contained 4 bases not matched to a gene. The CDR3 region is CASSGTSGNGEQFF. The DNA of the CDR3 is TGTGCCAGCAGTGGGACTAGCGGGAACGGTGAGCAGTTCTTC.

In its sample, this clone was seen a few times. V gene TRBV6-2 or TRBV6-3 combines with J gene TRBJ1-1, with a tentative D call TRBD1 (6 bases). Per the germline V gene, CDR1 is MNHEY and CDR2 is SVGEGT. The CDR3 runs 18 residues. The V end lost 5 bases, the J end lost 0 bases, and 22 bases lay between the germline ends. CDR3 DNA sequence: TGTGCCAGCAGTCCCCGGGCAGGGACACGAGATATGAACACTGAAGCTTTCTTT. Residues: CASSPRAGTRDMNTEAFF.

This chain joins TRBV20-1 and TRBJ2-2; 7 positions agree with TRBD1. The length of the CDR3 is 14 residues. Germline CDR1 and CDR2: DFQATT and SNEGSKA (reference sequence). Unmatched junction bases numbered 11, after V lost 7 bases and J lost 6 bases. For the CDR3, the DNA is TGCAGTGTCCCGGCGAGGGGGCTAGCCGGGGAGCTGTTTTTT. Its translation: CSVPARGLAGELFF.

The chain carries TRBV6-1 and TRBJ1-1; D gene ambiguous. CDR1 and CDR2 (germline): MNHNS, SASEGT. This CDR3 is 13 amino acids long. Trimming took 5 bases from V and 1 from J, leaving 8 bases between them. CDR3 in DNA: TGTGCCAGCAGTCACATGGGGAACACTGAAGCTTTCTTT. Translation: CASSHMGNTEAFF.

This clone occurred many times. The J gene is TRBJ2-1, the V gene TRBV5-1; the D gene is possibly TRBD2 (6 bases). V was pared by 4 bases and J by 3 bases, with 14 bases between. The CDR3 is made up of 15 amino acids. Germline assignment: CDR1 SGHRS and CDR2 YFSETQ. As DNA, the CDR3 is TGCGCCAGCAGCCCGCAGCCTAGCGACTACAATGAGCAGTTCTTC. Amino acid sequence: CASSPQPSDYNEQFF.